Here is one TCR beta chain with its context. TCRdb's copy holds only in-frame clones and misses some; the assay was immunoSEQ multiplex PCR. The sample has just over 650,000 clones, 70% to 90% seen once; the top ten hold roughly 0.25%. This CDR3 region has 15 residues. Trimming pared 4 bases from V and 2 bases from J, leaving 14 bases between. The germline gives CDR1 SGHRS, CDR2 YFSETQ. The data were obtained in a study of blood T cell repertoires in COVID-19. Study-level information: The origin of the acute and convalescent COVID-19 samples was the United States, Italy and Spain. T cells, B-cell-depleted T cells, or PBMCs supplied cDNA or gDNA.

This TCR was sampled from a woman in her late teens or twenties with acute or convalescent COVID-19. V and J are TRBV5-1 and TRBJ2-3; possibly TRBD1 for D (6 bases). The sample comprised peripheral blood. The DNA of the CDR3 is TGCGCCAGCAGCCCGAGGTGGGGGCCCACAGATACGCAGTATTTT. It is translated as CASSPRWGPTDTQYF.